The T cell receptor beta chain described here comes from a study of Ad26.COV2.S vaccination and SARS-CoV-2 variants. Looking at the study overall: Enrollment placed the donor in the COV1001 Ad26.COV2.S trial arm. Ad26.COV2.S was injected intramuscularly once or twice, 56 days apart. Points from the study as a whole: The TCR breadth and depth analyses may have produced an underestimate of total T cell responses.

As concerns this clone: What it recognizes is unknown.

Assay: immunoSEQ multiplex PCR; the TCRdb copy retains only in-frame clones and omits some. The sample lists roughly 350,000 clones, roughly 91% occurring once. Treatment here: some 19 received Ad26.COV2.S at low or high dose, single or two shots; a few received placebo; per-sample allocation not given. Sampling took place 63 days after the first vaccine or placebo injection. In Boston, an adult donor aged 18-55 years took part. The ends were cut back, 0 bases at V and 5 bases at J, with 20 bases in the middle. Looked up from germline, CDR1 is MNHEY and CDR2 is SVGEGT. The CDR3 extends over 17 amino acids.

The clonotype comes from a person between 18 and 65 years old who received the Ad26.COV2.S COVID-19 vaccine or a placebo. This chain connects TRBV6-2 or TRBV6-3 to TRBJ2-7; D is perhaps TRBD2 (6 bases). Material: peripheral blood, obtained in a trial of Ad26.COV2.S vaccine versus placebo. As DNA, the CDR3 is TGTGCCAGCAGTTACTCGCTTATGAAGGGAGGAGGAAACGAGCAGTACTTC. Encoded protein: CASSYSLMKGGGNEQYF.